The 4 T cell receptor beta chains below come from one sample, sequenced in a study of shared clonotypes between healthy human individuals. The method was immunoSEQ multiplex PCR; TCRdb's version includes in-frame clones alone and lacks a portion of them. The sample shows approximately 2,000,000 clones, under 95% of them seen only once. The sequenced sample was naive CD4+ T cells from PBMCs. Described subset: CD45RA+ positively selected. The receptors come from a young man in good health. Some clones in this sample may be carry-over from other donors' samples.

The rearrangement uses TRBV5-4 and TRBJ2-5, with D possibly TRBD1 on 6 matching bases. Germline values: CDR1 SGHNT, CDR2 YYREEE (reference sequence). V was pared by 4 bases and J by 3 bases, with 13 bases between. The CDR3 totals 14 residues. The DNA for the CDR3 is TGTGCCAGCAGCCGCAGCCAGGGGAAAGAGACCCAGTACTTC. This gives the protein CASSRSQGKETQYF.

The sample holds one count of this clone. At the DNA level, this CDR3 is encoded by other sequences in the same sample as well. As DNA, the CDR3 is TGCGCCAGCAGCTTGGAGCAGGGGAGCGAGCAGTACTTC. It specifies CASSLEQGSEQYF. The gene calls are TRBV5-1 and TRBJ2-7; tentatively, D is TRBD1 (6 bases). The CDR3 is 13 residues long. Trimming took off 0 bases at V and 6 bases at J, with 10 bases between the two ends. From germline, CDR1 is SGHRS and CDR2 YFSETQ.

The V call is TRBV7-3, the J call TRBJ1-3; 8 positions match TRBD1. The CDR3 length is 15 residues. The germline CDR1 and CDR2 sequences are SGHTA and FQGTGA. V shed 5 bases and J 1 base; nucleotides not matched to a gene: 4. The CDR3 region is CASSRTGGSGNTIYF. Written as DNA, the CDR3 is TGTGCCAGCAGCCGTACAGGGGGATCTGGAAACACCATATATTTT.

V is TRBV5-5 and J is TRBJ2-1; TRBD2 agrees at 14 bases. Per germline, CDR1 SGHKS and CDR2 YYEKEE (reference sequence). The CDR3 runs 16 residues. Trimming removed 2 bases from V and 8 bases from J; junction bases left unmatched: 6. The CDR3 nucleotides are TGTGCCAGCAGCTTACCGACTAGCGGGAGGGCACATGAGCAGTTCTTC. Protein product: CASSLPTSGRAHEQFF.